This T cell receptor beta chain was found in a study of regulatory T cells in long-lasting Graves disease. Overall study results and limits: Comparison showed that persistent patients shared more public clonotypes (under 3,000) than new patients (nearly 1,000).

The time point denotes: persistent/refractory GD, antithyroid drugs over 5 years with positive TRAb. PBMC-derived RNA was used for the TCR library. The patients included were those that came from an endocrinology department in Xi'an, China. As concerns this clonotype: The antigen is undetermined.

Arm-PCR with iRepertoire HTBI primers amplified the CDR3 regions for these TCR beta libraries. From the multiplex PCR reads, TCRdb called clonotypes with MiXCR, one entry per CDR3 protein. The profile shows a few hundred thousand distinct CDR3 sequences, 20% to 25% of them singletons. The TCR originated in a woman in her forties with Graves disease. This sample comprised peripheral blood mononuclear cells (PBMCs), obtained when the disease was refractory, from a patient treated with antithyroid drugs.

CDR3 DNA: TGTGCCAGCAGCTCGACCGGGGTCACCTATGGCTACACCTTC. Its protein product is CASSSTGVTYGYTF. J is TRBJ1-2 and V is TRBV7-9; the D is unclear. CDR1 is SEHNR, CDR2 FQNEAQ, per germline (reference sequence). The CDR3 is 14 residues long. V dropped 4 bases and J dropped 4 bases, with 13 bases sitting between them.